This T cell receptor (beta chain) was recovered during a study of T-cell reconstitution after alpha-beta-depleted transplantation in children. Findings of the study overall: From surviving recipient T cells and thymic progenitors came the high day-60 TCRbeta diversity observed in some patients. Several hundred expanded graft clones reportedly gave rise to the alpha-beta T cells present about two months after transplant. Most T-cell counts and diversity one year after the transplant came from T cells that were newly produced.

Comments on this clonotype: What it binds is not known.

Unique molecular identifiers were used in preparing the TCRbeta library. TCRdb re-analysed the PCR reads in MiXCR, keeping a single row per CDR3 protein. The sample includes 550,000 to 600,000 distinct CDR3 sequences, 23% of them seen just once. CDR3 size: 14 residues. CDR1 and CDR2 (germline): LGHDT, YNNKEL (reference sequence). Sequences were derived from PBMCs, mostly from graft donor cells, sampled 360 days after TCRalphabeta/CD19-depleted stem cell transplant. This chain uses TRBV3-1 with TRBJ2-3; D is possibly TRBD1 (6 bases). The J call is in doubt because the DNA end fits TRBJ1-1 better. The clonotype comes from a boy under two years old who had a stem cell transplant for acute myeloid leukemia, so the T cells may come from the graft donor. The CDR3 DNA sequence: TGTGCCAGCAGCCAAGTAGGGGGGGACACTGAAGCTTTCTTT. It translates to CASSQVGGDTEAFF.